This TCR beta chain was identified during a study of CD8+ T cells in alopecia areata (dated by TCRdb to between 2017 and 2018). Context from the whole study: Treated patients were enrolled in an open-label pilot trial of oral tofacitinib at 5 to 10 mg twice daily for moderate-to-severe alopecia areata. The RNA source kit depended on sample type: the PAXgene miRNA kit for fixed scalp, the miRNeasy kit for PBMCs, and the RNeasy kit for mouse skin. Biopsies were taken from tofacitinib-treated patients at baseline and again at 4 and 24 weeks into treatment, and several of those patients also had a later scalp biopsy. Disease severity in treated patients was measured with the SALT score, which quantifies the percentage of affected scalp surface area. High-throughput TCRbeta sequencing was used to examine T cell clonal expansion in alopecia areata in both the C3H/HeJ mouse model and human patients. Clonality in the scalp was compared among normal scalp (n=4), patchy alopecia areata scalp (n=8), and alopecia totalis/universalis scalp (n=8). Human TCRbeta sequencing covered scalp tissue and sorted CD4+ and CD8+ peripheral blood T cells from patchy and totalis/universalis alopecia areata patients and healthy controls. TCRbeta CDR3 regions were amplified by immunoSEQ multiplex PCR with 35 Vbeta forward and 13 Jbeta reverse primers. Tofacitinib was given for 6 to 18 months, followed by 6 months of follow-up off drug to assess delayed response and recurrence. Overall study outcomes, separate from this receptor: During tofacitinib treatment, many expanded lesional clones stuck around in both scalp and blood, and this persistence may partly explain why relapse happens after treatment is stopped. Resident alphabeta T cells in normal human skin are also sequenced, complicating scalp TCR repertoire analysis, unlike mouse skin dominated by gammadelta T cells. TCR sequences shared between patients were less clear than in mice, possibly partly because of HLA diversity in the patient population. Compared with normal scalp, lesional scalp, particularly in alopecia totalis/universalis, had higher clonality and more expanded CD8+ clones, which suggests antigenic drive. Tofacitinib significantly decreased scalp clonality and the number of expanded CD8+ clones among the top 100 scalp clones. Because the treated cohort was small and included a single nonresponder, larger studies are needed to assess links between baseline CD8+ expansion and response.

Reading the label with the study, this specimen's treatment or condition is: oral pan-JAK inhibitor, 5-10 mg twice daily. From alopecia areata patients, peripheral blood was collected along with lesional scalp punch biopsies. PBMCs were isolated by density centrifugation and stained for CD3, CD4 and CD8, and CD4+ and CD8+ T cells were sorted on a FACSAria. Libraries were constructed by the immunoSEQ multiplex PCR assay. RNA was extracted from all samples and reverse transcribed into cDNA as template for TCR sequencing. First-strand cDNA was synthesized using SuperScript III with a 2:1 mix of oligo-dT and random hexamers. A synthetic immune receptor repertoire was used to measure amplification bias, and any remaining bias was corrected computationally. The source study handled its data this way. Raw reads were preprocessed for error removal, and CDR3 was defined according to IMGT conventions as running from the conserved cysteine to phenylalanine. Clonality was computed by normalizing Shannon entropy by log2 of the number of productive unique TCRs and subtracting the result from 1. Scalp TCRbeta sequences were cross-referenced with sorted blood CD4 and CD8 repertoires so that the CD4 or CD8 identity of scalp clones could be inferred. TCRdb limited this immuneACCESS table to in-frame rearrangements with V and J called. A share of clones is missing; checked studies link under half to unresolved V genes, and the rest is unexplained. V and J calls and clone size are copied from that table; D and trimming were computed from the DNA. Recorded for this sample are 180,000 or so clones; around 51% of them occurred a single time. Around a tenth of the sample rests with the top ten.

There are a few counts of this clone. Its antigen specificity is not known. No base quality information exists; no much larger clone differs at one position. The germline V gene gives CDR1 as MRHNA and CDR2 as SNTAGT. From V the trimming removes 4 bases and from J it removes 2 bases, while the gene matches leave 1 base of the junction unaccounted for. The CDR3 contains 14 residues, cysteine and phenylalanine counted. The retained sequence is limited to the CDR3, 42 bases, with the frame set at the first base. The clonotype originates from a human donor with alopecia areata. The sequences come from CD8+ T cells sorted from blood, collected around week 53, from a patient treated with tofacitinib. The V and J genes are TRBV6-4 and TRBJ2-3; a stretch of 9 junction bases matches TRBD2. The CDR3 in this case is CASSASGATDTQYF. The nucleotides are TGTGCCAGCAGTGCTAGCGGGGCCACAGATACGCAGTATTTT.